The 27 T cell receptor beta chains below were found in one sample sequenced in a study of blood T cells in healthy people across ages. A second about 7 to 11 cycle PCR used barcoded and J-beta primers. TCRdb passed the 5' RACE reads through MiXCR, listing each CDR3 protein once. The repertoire holds approximately 730,000 distinct CDR3 sequences, with approximately 53% as singletons. The sample comprised blood. The receptors were sampled from a man older than 75 in good health.

The chain is built from TRBV6-1 and TRBJ2-5, with D tentatively TRBD1 (8 bases). The CDR3 loop spans 13 amino acids. The germline gives CDR1 MNHNS, CDR2 SASEGT. V was pared by 2 bases and J by 11 bases, with 15 bases between. CDR3 protein: CASSEQGAGEQYF. In DNA form, the CDR3 reads TGTGCCAGCAGTGAACAGGGGGCGGGGGAGCAGTACTTC.

The chain has TRBV5-1 and TRBJ2-3; D possibly matches TRBD1 or TRBD2 (5 bases each). The germline V gene encodes CDR1 SGHRS and CDR2 YFSETQ. V was trimmed by 4 bases and J by 0 bases, leaving 9 bases between them. This CDR3 has 14 amino acids. The CDR3 region is CASSHEGSTDTQYF. The CDR3 DNA follows: TGCGCCAGCAGCCACGAGGGGAGCACAGATACGCAGTATTTT.

The V call is TRBV7-2, the J call TRBJ2-5; D ambiguous. The CDR3 extends over 13 amino acids. The ends were cut back, 5 bases at V and 5 bases at J, with 12 bases in the middle. Per the germline V gene, CDR1 is SGHTA and CDR2 is FQGNSA. This CDR3 is CASSPYGSETQYF. In nucleotides, the CDR3 is TGTGCCAGCAGCCCCTACGGTAGTGAGACCCAGTACTTC.

The chain links TRBV6-5 to TRBJ2-1; tentatively, D is TRBD1 or TRBD2 (5 bases each). With 2 bases removed from V and 6 bases from J, the gap between germline ends came to 23 bases. Germline values: CDR1 MNHEY, CDR2 SVGAGI. The CDR3 is 18 residues long. DNA for the CDR3: TGTGCCAGCAGTTACGCAGGCGGGCAGGGATACCGTTCCAATGAGCAGTTCTTC. This encodes CASSYAGGQGYRSNEQFF.

The sample holds a few counts of this clonotype. The J gene is TRBJ1-2, the V gene TRBV29-1, with D hard to call. This CDR3 has 13 amino acids. Germline-derived CDR1 and CDR2 are SQVTM and ANQGSEA. The germline V and J ends were trimmed by 6 bases and 0 bases, with 11 bases remaining between them. CDR3 nucleotides: TGCAGCGTCCGTCCCGGGGCTAACTATGGCTACACCTTC. Residues: CSVRPGANYGYTF. The full variable domain, rest sourced from reference TRBV29-1 and TRBJ1-2, is SAVISQKPSRDICQRGTSLTIQCQVDSQVTMMFWYRQQPGQSLTLIATANQGSEATYESGFVIDKFPISRPNLTFSTLTVSNMSPEDSSIYLCSVRPGANYGYTFGSGTRLTVV.

In its sample, this clonotype was seen a few times. The chain couples TRBV4-2 to TRBJ1-2, with a possible D match to TRBD1 (5 bases). The CDR3 spans 13 residues. V lost 5 bases, J lost 6 bases, and 13 bases lay in between. CDR1 and CDR2 from the germline V gene are LGHNA and YNFKEQ. CDR3 region: CASSSVGGNGYTF. CDR3 in DNA: TGTGCCAGCAGCAGCGTGGGGGGAAATGGCTACACCTTC.

This chain connects TRBV29-1 to TRBJ1-5, with D possibly being TRBD1 (5 bases). The CDR3 extends over 13 amino acids. The V end was cut by 4 bases, the J end by 7 bases, with 14 bases between. CDR1 is SQVTM, CDR2 ANQGSEA, per germline. For the CDR3, the DNA is TGCAGCGTTGCCGTGAGGGGAGGGCAGCCCCAGCATTTT. As protein: CSVAVRGGQPQHF.

The chain links TRBV12-3 or TRBV12-4 to TRBJ1-2, with D perhaps matching TRBD1 (6 bases). The germline V and J ends were trimmed by 6 bases and 4 bases, with 12 bases remaining between them. The CDR3 loop spans 13 amino acids. The DNA of the CDR3 is TGTGCCAGCAGAATACAGGGCATCTATGGCTACACCTTC. This translates into CASRIQGIYGYTF.

This sequence joins TRBV15 and TRBJ2-7; D possibly uses TRBD1 or TRBD2 (5 bases each). Germline assignment: CDR1 LNHNV and CDR2 YYDKDF (reference sequence). The CDR3 has 15 residues. V was pared by 2 bases and J by 3 bases, with 14 bases between. The CDR3 DNA reads as TGTGCCACCAGCAGAAGTGGGACCCCGAGCTACGAGCAGTACTTC. This gives the protein CATSRSGTPSYEQYF. Looking up the rest from reference TRBV15 and TRBJ2-7 gives the full variable domain: DAMVIQNPRYQVTQFGKPVTLSCSQTLNHNVMYWYQQKSSQAPKLLFHYYDKDFNNEADTPDNFQSRRPNTSFCFLDIRSPGLGDTAMYLCATSRSGTPSYEQYFGPGTRLTVT.

There are a few counts of this clonotype. This chain uses TRBV7-9 with TRBJ2-4, with 12 bases that match TRBD2. The last part of the DNA fits TRBJ2-7 better; the J call may be wrong. The CDR3 covers 15 residues. Germline CDR1 SEHNR, CDR2 FQNEAQ (reference sequence). The CDR3 region has the DNA TGTGCCAGCAGCCAAGGACTAGCGGGAAAAATCGAGCAGTACTTC. Its translation is CASSQGLAGKIEQYF.

The chain carries TRBV10-3 and TRBJ2-1; 9 nucleotides agree with TRBD1. Judging by the DNA end, TRBJ2-7 fits better; the J call may be wrong. This CDR3 has 13 amino acids. CDR1 and CDR2 (germline): ENHRY, SYGVKD. CDR3 coding DNA: TGTGCCATCAGTACAGGGGGCAGCTACGAGCAGTACTTC. Its translation: CAISTGGSYEQYF.

The chain joins TRBV27 to TRBJ2-3; possibly TRBD1 for D (5 bases). The CDR3 consists of 13 residues. Between the trimmed V and J ends, which lost 6 bases and 2 bases, there was a span of 9 bases. CDR1 is MNHEY, CDR2 SMNVEV, per germline (reference sequence). As DNA, the CDR3 is TGTGCCAGCAGCCCAGGGTTCACAGATACGCAGTATTTT. Protein: CASSPGFTDTQYF.

The chain uses TRBV5-1 and TRBJ2-2, with D possibly matching TRBD1 (6 bases). The CDR3 runs to 15 residues. Per germline, CDR1 SGHRS and CDR2 YFSETQ. With 3 bases removed from V and 1 base from J, the gap between germline ends came to 10 bases. This CDR3 is CASSSGQMNTGELFF. CDR3 coding DNA: TGCGCCAGCAGCTCGGGACAAATGAACACCGGGGAGCTGTTTTTT.

The V gene is TRBV7-9, the J gene TRBJ1-4; D remains unclear. Trimming pared 1 base from V and 8 bases from J, leaving 11 bases between. This CDR3 comprises 14 residues. CDR1 is SEHNR and CDR2 is FQNEAQ in the germline V gene (reference sequence). The DNA for the CDR3 is TGTGCCAGCAGCTTAGGAGGGTCTCTCGAAAAACTGTTTTTT. Residues: CASSLGGSLEKLFF.

The J gene is TRBJ2-4, the V gene TRBV27; 11 bases are shared with TRBD2. The J call may be incorrect, as the DNA end agrees better with TRBJ2-7. The length of the CDR3 is 16 residues. Germline CDR1 is MNHEY and CDR2 is SMNVEV (reference sequence). The CDR3 DNA follows: TGTGCCAGCAGTTCGGTACTAGCGGGAGTGGGTGGCGAGCAGTACTTC. Translation: CASSSVLAGVGGEQYF.

This clonotype was counted only a few times. The chain carries TRBV7-3 and TRBJ2-3; TRBD2 matches 7 bases. Germline loops: CDR1 SGHTA, CDR2 FQGTGA. Germline trimming cut 5 bases from V and 5 bases from J; bases unmatched to any gene: 10. There are 15 residues in the CDR3. The CDR3 here is CASSPTSSVLDTQYF. The DNA for the CDR3 is TGTGCCAGCAGCCCGACTAGCTCCGTTCTAGATACGCAGTATTTT.

The chain recombines TRBV25-1 with TRBJ2-7; the D gene is possibly TRBD2 (6 bases). From germline, CDR1 is MGHDK and CDR2 SYGVNS. V lost 9 bases, J lost 2 bases, and 14 bases lay in between. The CDR3 is 13 residues long. CDR3 region: CASTRDSTYEQYF. CDR3 nucleotide sequence: TGTGCCAGTACACGGGACTCAACCTACGAGCAGTACTTC.

The V and J genes are TRBV7-2 and TRBJ2-7, with D possibly being TRBD2 (5 bases). The germline gives CDR1 SGHTA, CDR2 FQGNSA. V was clipped by 2 bases and J by 0 bases, with 14 bases between them. CDR3 size: 16 residues. CDR3 sequence: CASSLRTSTLSYEQYF. The DNA for the CDR3 is TGTGCCAGCAGCTTACGGACTTCCACACTCTCCTACGAGCAGTACTTC.

This chain connects TRBV7-9 to TRBJ2-5, with a possible D match to TRBD2 (5 bases). There are 18 residues in the CDR3. V shed 2 bases and J shed 0 bases, with 19 bases lying between them. Germline V gives CDR1 SEHNR, CDR2 FQNEAQ (reference sequence). The CDR3, as DNA: TGTGCCAGCAGCTTATACCCGGGGTTCAACTCGAACCAAGAGACCCAGTACTTC. Translating it yields CASSLYPGFNSNQETQYF.

This clonotype occurred many times. The chain uses TRBV21-1 and TRBJ2-7; the listed D gene, TRBD1, was not tested against the DNA. TRBV21-1 is labeled a pseudogene. The CDR3 length is 15 residues. The CDR3 loop reads CASSPNRGTSYEQYF. The CDR3 nucleotides read TGTGCCAGCAGCCCGAACAGGGGAACCTCCTACGAGCAGTACTTC.

Only a few counts were recorded for this clonotype. This chain uses TRBV29-1 with TRBJ2-1; D remains ambiguous. The CDR3 is 13 residues long. Germline loops: CDR1 SQVTM, CDR2 ANQGSEA. V was cut by 1 base and J by 7 bases, with 11 bases left in between. The DNA for the CDR3 is TGCAGCGTTGAAGTAGGAAGGCGGAATGAGCAGTTCTTC. Translated: CSVEVGRRNEQFF.

This chain links TRBV20-1 with TRBJ2-6, with TRBD1 matching over 10 bases. CDR1 DFQATT and CDR2 SNEGSKA come from the germline V gene (reference sequence). The CDR3 extends over 18 amino acids. Trimming cost V 0 bases and J 3 bases; bases outside gene matches: 8. The CDR3 DNA follows: TGCAGTGCTAGAGATCGCAGACAGGGGGCCGGTGGGGCCAACGTCCTGACTTTC. This codes for CSARDRRQGAGGANVLTF.

This clonotype was picked up a small number of times. The chain couples TRBV20-1 to TRBJ1-1, with D possibly matching TRBD1 (6 bases). The CDR3 loop spans 16 amino acids. Germline V gene data show CDR1 as DFQATT and CDR2 as SNEGSKA (reference sequence). V gave up 1 base and J gave up 1 base, with 16 bases separating them. The CDR3 reads CSARARGHFTNTEAFF. CDR3 in DNA: TGCAGTGCTAGAGCCAGGGGCCACTTCACGAACACTGAAGCTTTCTTT.

The rearrangement links TRBV20-1 to TRBJ2-4; 8 bases align to TRBD1. The CDR3 runs 16 residues. Germline V gives CDR1 DFQATT, CDR2 SNEGSKA (reference sequence). With V trimmed by 6 bases and J by 7 bases, 17 bases remained unmatched. The CDR3 DNA reads as TGCAGTGCGTCCGCTCCGGCAGGGGGCTACGGGAACATTCAGTACTTC. Translation: CSASAPAGGYGNIQYF.

This sequence joins TRBV3-1 and TRBJ2-1; 8 bases map to TRBD2. The CDR3 runs 16 residues. J lost 0 bases, V lost 4 bases, and 5 bases had no gene match. In germline, CDR1 is LGHDT, CDR2 YNNKEL (reference sequence). CDR3 residues: CASSPNRGGSYNEQFF. The CDR3 bases are TGTGCCAGCAGCCCTAACCGGGGGGGCTCCTACAATGAGCAGTTCTTC.

The chain carries TRBV3-1 and TRBJ1-1, with D maybe TRBD1 (5 bases). Germline V lookup: CDR1 LGHDT, CDR2 YNNKEL (reference sequence). The CDR3 length is 16 residues. V was cut by 4 bases and J by 3 bases, with 18 bases left in between. In nucleotides, the CDR3 is TGTGCCAGCAGCCTGCGAGCAGGGTATGGGGACACTGAAGCTTTCTTT. It yields the protein CASSLRAGYGDTEAFF.

This clonotype was recorded a few times. This chain joins TRBV25-1 and TRBJ1-2; D is unresolved. There are 13 residues in the CDR3. V lost 1 base, J lost 3 bases, and 6 bases lay in between. Germline V lookup: CDR1 MGHDK, CDR2 SYGVNS. CDR3 DNA: TGTGCCAGCAGTGAATCGGGGTACTATGGCTACACCTTC. This codes for CASSESGYYGYTF.